Sequencing of this TCR beta chain was carried out in a study of shared clonotypes between healthy human individuals. Overall study results and limits: Several donors showed sharing of approximately 5% of naive CD4 clonotypes.

The CDR3 consists of 16 residues. Germline loops: CDR1 SGHNT, CDR2 YYREEE (reference sequence). V was clipped by 2 bases and J by 1 base; unmatched bases: 5. Replicate PCRs from sorted subsets contained approximately 190 ng DNA, which is roughly 30,000 T cell genomes. Measured with immunoSEQ multiplex PCR; TCRdb has only the in-frame clones, and not every one. The sample has 2 million to 3 million clones; over 85% are singletons. As to this clone: The antigen is undetermined.

The receptor comes from a man younger than 35 in good health. Some clones in this sample may be carry-over from other donors' samples. Material for sequencing was naive CD4+ T cells from PBMCs. The sample's subset: CD45RA+ positively selected. The V gene is TRBV5-4, the J gene TRBJ1-1; TRBD1 matches at 10 bases. The CDR3 region has the DNA TGTGCCAGCAGCTTCCAACGGGACAGGGGGAACACTGAAGCTTTCTTT. This codes for CASSFQRDRGNTEAFF.